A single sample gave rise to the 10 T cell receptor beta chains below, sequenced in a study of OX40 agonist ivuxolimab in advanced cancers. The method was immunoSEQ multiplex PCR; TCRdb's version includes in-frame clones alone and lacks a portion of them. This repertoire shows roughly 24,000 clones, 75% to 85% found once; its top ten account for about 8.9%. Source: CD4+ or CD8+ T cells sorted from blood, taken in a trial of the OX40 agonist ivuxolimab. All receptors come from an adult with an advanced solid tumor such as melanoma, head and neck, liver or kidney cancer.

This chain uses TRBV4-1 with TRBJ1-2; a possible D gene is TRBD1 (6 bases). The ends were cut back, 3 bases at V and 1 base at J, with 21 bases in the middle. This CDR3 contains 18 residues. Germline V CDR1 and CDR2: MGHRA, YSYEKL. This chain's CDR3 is CASSQATGFFSDNYGYTF. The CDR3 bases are TGCGCCAGCAGCCAGGCGACAGGTTTTTTCTCGGATAACTATGGCTACACCTTC.

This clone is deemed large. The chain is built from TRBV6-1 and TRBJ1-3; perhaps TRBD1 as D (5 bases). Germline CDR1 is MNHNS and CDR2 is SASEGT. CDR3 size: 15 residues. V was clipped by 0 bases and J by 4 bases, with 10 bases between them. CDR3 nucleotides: TGTGCCAGCAGTGAAGCCGCAGGGACGGGAAACACCATATATTTT. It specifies CASSEAAGTGNTIYF.

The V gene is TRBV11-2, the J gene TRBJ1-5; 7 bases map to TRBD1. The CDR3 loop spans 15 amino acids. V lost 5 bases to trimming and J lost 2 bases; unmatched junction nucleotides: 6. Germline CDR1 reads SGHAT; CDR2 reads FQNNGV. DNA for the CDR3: TGTGCCAGCAGCCCGAACAGGGGCGGCAATCAGCCCCAGCATTTT. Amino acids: CASSPNRGGNQPQHF.

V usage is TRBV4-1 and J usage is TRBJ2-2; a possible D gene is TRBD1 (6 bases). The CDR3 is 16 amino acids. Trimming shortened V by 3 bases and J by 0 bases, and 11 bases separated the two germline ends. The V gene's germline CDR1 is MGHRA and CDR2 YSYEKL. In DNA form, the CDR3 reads TGCGCCAGCAGCCACCTCGGGACAACGAACACCGGGGAGCTGTTTTTT. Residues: CASSHLGTTNTGELFF.

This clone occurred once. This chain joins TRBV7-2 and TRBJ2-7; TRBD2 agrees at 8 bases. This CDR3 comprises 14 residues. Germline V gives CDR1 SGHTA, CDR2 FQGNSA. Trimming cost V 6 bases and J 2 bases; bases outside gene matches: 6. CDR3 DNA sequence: TGTGCCAGCAGTTCGGGGGGGCAAACCTACGAGCAGTACTTC. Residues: CASSSGGQTYEQYF.

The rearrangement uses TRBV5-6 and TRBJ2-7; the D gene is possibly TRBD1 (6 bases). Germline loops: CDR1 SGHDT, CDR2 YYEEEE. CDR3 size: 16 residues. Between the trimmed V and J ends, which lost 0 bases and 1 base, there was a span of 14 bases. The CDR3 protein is CASSLERWDTSYEQYF. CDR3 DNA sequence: TGTGCCAGCAGCTTGGAAAGATGGGACACGTCCTACGAGCAGTACTTC.

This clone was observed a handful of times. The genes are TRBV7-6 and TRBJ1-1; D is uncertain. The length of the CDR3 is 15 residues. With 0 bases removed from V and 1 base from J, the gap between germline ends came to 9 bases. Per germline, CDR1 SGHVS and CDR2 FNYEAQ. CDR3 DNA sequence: TGTGCCAGCAGCTTAGCCTCCCGGGGGAACACTGAAGCTTTCTTT. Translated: CASSLASRGNTEAFF.

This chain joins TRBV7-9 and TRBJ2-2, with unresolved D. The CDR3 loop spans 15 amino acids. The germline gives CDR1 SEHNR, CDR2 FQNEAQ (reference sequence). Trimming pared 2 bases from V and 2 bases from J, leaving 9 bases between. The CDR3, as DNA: TGTGCCAGCAGCTTAAGCTCAGATAACACCGGGGAGCTGTTTTTT. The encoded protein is CASSLSSDNTGELFF.

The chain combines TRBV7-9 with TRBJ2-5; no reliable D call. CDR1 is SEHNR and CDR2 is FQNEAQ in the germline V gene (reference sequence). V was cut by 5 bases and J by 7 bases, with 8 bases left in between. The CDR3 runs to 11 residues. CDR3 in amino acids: CASSLVGTQYF. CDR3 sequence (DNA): TGTGCCAGCAGCCTGGTGGGGACCCAGTACTTC. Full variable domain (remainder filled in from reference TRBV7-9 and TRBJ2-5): DTGVSQNPRHKITKRGQNVTFRCDPISEHNRLYWYRQTLGQGPEFLTYFQNEAQLEKSRLLSDRFSAERPKGSFSTLEIQRTEQGDSAMYLCASSLVGTQYFGPGTRLLVL.

The DNA for the CDR3 is TGTGCCAGCAGCGAAGGTCAGGCCTACGAGCAGTACTTC. Its translation is CASSEGQAYEQYF. The chain joins TRBV7-2 to TRBJ2-7; D not certain. Trimming cost V 5 bases and J 2 bases, with 10 bases left between them. The CDR3 covers 13 residues. CDR1 is SGHTA and CDR2 is FQGNSA in the germline V gene.